This T cell receptor (beta chain) was documented in a study of PD-1 blockade in classical Hodgkin lymphoma. The overall study: Patients received nivolumab 3 mg/kg intravenously every 2 weeks.

Time point reported: cycle 4 day 1 (C4D1), after more than five weeks of nivolumab. Each and every patient relapsed after autologous stem cell transplantation, and patients got differing brentuximab vedotin exposure. Under best response, outcomes were complete response, partial response or progressive disease. Findings and caveats of the study: When set against healthy donors, newly diagnosed patients were reported to show lower baseline TCR diversity. Diversity similar to that of newly diagnosed patients was seen at baseline in complete responders.

TCRdb keeps only in-frame clones here, not all; method: immunoSEQ multiplex PCR. This table holds some 100,000 clones, more than 85% found once. The J segment lost 1 base and the V segment lost 3 bases, leaving 11 bases of the junction unmatched. The CDR3 extends over 18 amino acids. Germline V lookup: CDR1 LNHDA, CDR2 SQIVND (reference sequence). As concerns this clone: Its cognate antigen is unknown.

V and J are TRBV19 and TRBJ1-1; 10 positions agree with TRBD1. The receptor was derived from a human donor with classical Hodgkin lymphoma. The sample in question was peripheral blood mononuclear cells (PBMCs), obtained before the fourth cycle of nivolumab. This CDR3 is CASSMGTGALEPNTEAFF. CDR3 sequence (DNA): TGTGCCAGTAGTATGGGGACAGGGGCGTTGGAACCGAACACTGAAGCTTTCTTT.